This T cell receptor beta chain emerged from a study of identical twins. General study results and limits: Twins' excess sharing was less marked for out-of-frame beta sequences. An excess of low generation probability was shown by twin-shared out-of-frame alpha sequences.

This clonotype was seen repeatedly, ten times or more. Antigen unknown. The CDR3 sequence is 15 residues long. In germline, CDR1 is SGDLS, CDR2 YYNGEE. The V segment lost 0 bases and the J segment 4 bases; nucleotides outside the gene matches: 6. TCRdb processed the 5' RACE reads anew with MiXCR; each CDR3 protein has one entry. Among hundreds of thousands of distinct CDR3 sequences listed, around 6% were seen once. The sample consisted of naive T cells sorted from blood. J is TRBJ2-7 and V is TRBV9, with 8 bases that match TRBD1. This TCR came from a man younger than 35 in good health. Written as DNA, the CDR3 is TGTGCCAGCAGCGTAGGCTTGGACAGGGCTTACGAGCAGTACTTC. This translates into CASSVGLDRAYEQYF.